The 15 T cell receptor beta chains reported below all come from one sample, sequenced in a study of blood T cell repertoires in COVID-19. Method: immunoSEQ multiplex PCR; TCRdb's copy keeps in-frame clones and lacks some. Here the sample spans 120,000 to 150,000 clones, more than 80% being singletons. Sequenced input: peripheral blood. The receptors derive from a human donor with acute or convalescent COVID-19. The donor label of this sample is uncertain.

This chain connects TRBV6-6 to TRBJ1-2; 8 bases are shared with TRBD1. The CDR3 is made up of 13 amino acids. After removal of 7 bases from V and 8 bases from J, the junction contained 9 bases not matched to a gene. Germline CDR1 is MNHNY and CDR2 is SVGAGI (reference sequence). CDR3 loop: CASTGGTGGGYTF. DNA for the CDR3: TGTGCCAGCACCGGGGGGACAGGAGGCGGCTACACCTTC.

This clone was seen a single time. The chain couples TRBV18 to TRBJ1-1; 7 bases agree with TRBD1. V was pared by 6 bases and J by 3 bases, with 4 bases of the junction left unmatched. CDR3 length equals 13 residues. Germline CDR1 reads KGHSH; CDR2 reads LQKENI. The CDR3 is CASSGQEYTEAFF. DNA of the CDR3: TGTGCCAGCTCCGGACAGGAGTACACTGAAGCTTTCTTT. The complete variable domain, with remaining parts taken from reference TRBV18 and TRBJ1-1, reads NAGVMQNPRHLVRRRGQEARLRCSPMKGHSHVYWYRQLPEEGLKFMVYLQKENIIDESGMPKERFSAEFPKEGPSILRIQQVVRGDSAAYFCASSGQEYTEAFFGQGTRLTVV.

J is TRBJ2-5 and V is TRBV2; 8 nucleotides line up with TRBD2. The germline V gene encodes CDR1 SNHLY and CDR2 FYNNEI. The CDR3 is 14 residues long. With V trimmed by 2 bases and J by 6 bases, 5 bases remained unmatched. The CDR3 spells CASSETGGPKTQYF. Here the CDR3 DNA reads TGTGCCAGCAGTGAAACGGGGGGGCCAAAGACCCAGTACTTC.

The CDR3 loop is CACKWPGDIQYF. The CDR3 DNA reads as TGTGCCTGCAAGTGGCCAGGGGACATTCAGTACTTC. The chain has TRBV2 and TRBJ2-4; D is perhaps TRBD1 (6 bases). CDR1 SNHLY and CDR2 FYNNEI come from the germline V gene. V was clipped by 11 bases and J by 8 bases, with 16 bases between them. CDR3 length equals 12 residues. The whole variable domain, filled in from reference TRBV2 and TRBJ2-4, reads EPEVTQTPSHQVTQMGQEVILRCVPISNHLYFYWYRQILGQKVEFLVSFYNNEISEKSEIFDDQFSVERPDGSNFTLKIRSTKLEDSAMYFCACKWPGDIQYFGAGTRLSVL.

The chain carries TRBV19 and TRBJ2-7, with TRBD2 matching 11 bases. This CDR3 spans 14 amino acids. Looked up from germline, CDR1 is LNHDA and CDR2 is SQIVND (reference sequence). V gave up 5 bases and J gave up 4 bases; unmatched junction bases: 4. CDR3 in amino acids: CASSPTSGAYEQYF. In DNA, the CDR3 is TGTGCCAGTAGTCCGACTAGCGGGGCGTACGAGCAGTACTTC.

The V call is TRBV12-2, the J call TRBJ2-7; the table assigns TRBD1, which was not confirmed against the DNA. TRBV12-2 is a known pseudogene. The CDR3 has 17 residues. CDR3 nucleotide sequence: TGTGCAAGTCGCTCGCCGGGCACACAGGGGGCCCTCTACGAGCAGTACTTC. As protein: CASRSPGTQGALYEQYF.

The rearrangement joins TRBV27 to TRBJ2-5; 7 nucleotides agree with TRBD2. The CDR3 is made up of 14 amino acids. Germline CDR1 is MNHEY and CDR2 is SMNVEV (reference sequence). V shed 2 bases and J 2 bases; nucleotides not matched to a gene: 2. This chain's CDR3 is CASSLGGVQETQYF. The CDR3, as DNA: TGTGCCAGCAGTTTAGGGGGGGTTCAAGAGACCCAGTACTTC.

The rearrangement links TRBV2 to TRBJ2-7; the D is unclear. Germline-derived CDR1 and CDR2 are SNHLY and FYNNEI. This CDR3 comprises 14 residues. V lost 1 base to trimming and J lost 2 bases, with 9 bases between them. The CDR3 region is CASSEGRSTYEQYF. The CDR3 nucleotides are TGTGCCAGCAGTGAAGGCAGGTCGACCTACGAGCAGTACTTC.

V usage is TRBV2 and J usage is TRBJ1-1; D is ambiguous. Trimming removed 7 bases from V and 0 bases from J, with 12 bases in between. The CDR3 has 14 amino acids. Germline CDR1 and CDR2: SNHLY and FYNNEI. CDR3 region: CASIGRAVNTEAFF. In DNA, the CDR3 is TGTGCCAGCATCGGGCGGGCAGTGAACACTGAAGCTTTCTTT. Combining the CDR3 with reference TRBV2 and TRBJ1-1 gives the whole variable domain EPEVTQTPSHQVTQMGQEVILRCVPISNHLYFYWYRQILGQKVEFLVSFYNNEISEKSEIFDDQFSVERPDGSNFTLKIRSTKLEDSAMYFCASIGRAVNTEAFFGQGTRLTVV.

CDR3 residues: CASSLRQAVTGELFF. The DNA for the CDR3 is TGTGCCAGCAGCTTACGGCAGGCCGTAACCGGGGAGCTGTTTTTT. The J gene is TRBJ2-2, the V gene TRBV11-2; D unresolved. CDR3 length equals 15 residues. V lost 2 bases, J lost 5 bases, and 12 bases lay in between. From germline, CDR1 is SGHAT and CDR2 FQNNGV.

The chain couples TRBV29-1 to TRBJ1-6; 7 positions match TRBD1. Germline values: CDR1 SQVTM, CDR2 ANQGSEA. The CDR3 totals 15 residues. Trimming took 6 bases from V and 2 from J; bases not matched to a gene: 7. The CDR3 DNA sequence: TGCAGCGTAAAAGCCGGGACAGCCTATAATTCACCCCTCCACTTT. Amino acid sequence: CSVKAGTAYNSPLHF.

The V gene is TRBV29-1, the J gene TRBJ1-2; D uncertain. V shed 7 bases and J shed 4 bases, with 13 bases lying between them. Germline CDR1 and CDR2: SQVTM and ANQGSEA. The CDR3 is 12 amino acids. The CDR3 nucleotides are TGCAGCGCGCTACTTAGCCCCTATGGCTACACCTTC. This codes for CSALLSPYGYTF. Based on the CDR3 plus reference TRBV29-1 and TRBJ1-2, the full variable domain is SAVISQKPSRDICQRGTSLTIQCQVDSQVTMMFWYRQQPGQSLTLIATANQGSEATYESGFVIDKFPISRPNLTFSTLTVSNMSPEDSSIYLCSALLSPYGYTFGSGTRLTVV.

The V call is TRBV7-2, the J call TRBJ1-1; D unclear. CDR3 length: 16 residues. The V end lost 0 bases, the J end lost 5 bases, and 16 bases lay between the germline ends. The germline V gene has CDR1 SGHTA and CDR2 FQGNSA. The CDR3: CASSLARPGTGTEAFF. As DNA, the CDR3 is TGTGCCAGCAGCTTAGCGCGGCCGGGCACGGGAACTGAAGCTTTCTTT.

The DNA of the CDR3 is TGTGCCTGGAGTGCAGGGACTAATCAGCCCCAGCATTTT. It encodes CAWSAGTNQPQHF. The genes are TRBV30 and TRBJ1-5; D is perhaps TRBD1 (5 bases). Trimming removed 1 base from V and 4 bases from J, with 8 bases in between. The germline CDR1 and CDR2 sequences are GTSNPN and SVGIG (reference sequence). The CDR3 spans 13 residues.

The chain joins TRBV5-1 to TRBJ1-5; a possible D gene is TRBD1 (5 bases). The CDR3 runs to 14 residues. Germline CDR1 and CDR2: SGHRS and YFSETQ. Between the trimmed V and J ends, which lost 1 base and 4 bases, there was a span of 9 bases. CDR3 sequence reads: CASSLYPGNQPQHF. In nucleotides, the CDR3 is TGCGCCAGCAGCTTGTACCCAGGGAATCAGCCCCAGCATTTT.